The 7 T cell receptor beta chains given below trace back to one sample, sequenced in a study of a mutant IDH1 vaccine in newly diagnosed glioma. Their antigen targets remain unknown. Repertoires were generated with immunoSEQ multiplex PCR, while TCRdb's copy carries only in-frame clones and drops some. Counted here are about 32,000 clones, 65% to 85% occurring once; the ten biggest clones make up about 9.3%. Specified time point: week 35, safety follow-up. In the vaccine, a single dose held 300 ug of the mutant IDH1 20-mer peptide, along with topical imiquimod. Sequencing was performed on PBMCs, taken from a glioma patient whose treatment included an IDH1 peptide vaccine. These TCRs come from a woman under 40 with glioma. Some clones in this sample may be carry-over from other donors' samples.

The chain carries TRBV6-1 and TRBJ1-5; TRBD1 matches 7 bases. With V trimmed by 4 bases and J by 4 bases, 10 bases remained unmatched. The germline gives CDR1 MNHNS, CDR2 SASEGT. The CDR3 runs to 16 residues. The CDR3 spells CASSVRDRVSNQPQHF. CDR3 in DNA: TGTGCCAGCAGTGTGCGAGACAGGGTAAGTAATCAGCCCCAGCATTTT.

J is TRBJ2-7 and V is TRBV6-6, with 10 bases identical to TRBD2. The V and J ends lost 7 bases and 2 bases, in that order; junction bases with no gene match: 8. The CDR3 runs 15 residues. The germline gives CDR1 MNHNY, CDR2 SVGAGI (reference sequence). The CDR3 region has the DNA TGTGCCAGCAACCCTCTAGCGGGAGAGACCTACGAGCAGTACTTC. This translates into CASNPLAGETYEQYF.

The table lists this clone with a few counts. The rearrangement links TRBV11-2 to TRBJ2-7, with 9 bases lining up with TRBD2. V gave up 5 bases and J gave up 0 bases; unmatched junction bases: 2. Looked up from germline, CDR1 is SGHAT and CDR2 is FQNNGV. There are 14 residues in the CDR3. The DNA of the CDR3 is TGTGCCAGCAGCGCAGCGGGAGGCTCCTACGAGCAGTACTTC. Protein: CASSAAGGSYEQYF.

V is TRBV4-2 and J is TRBJ1-2; 9 bases map to TRBD1. Germline V gene sequence: CDR1 LGHNA, CDR2 YNFKEQ. Trimming took 1 base from V and 6 from J; bases not matched to a gene: 6. This CDR3 comprises 15 residues. The CDR3 DNA sequence: TGTGCCAGCAGCCAAGTACAGGGGGACAGGGATGGCTACACCTTC. This codes for CASSQVQGDRDGYTF.

This chain links TRBV2 with TRBJ1-5; the match to TRBD1 covers 7 bases. The V gene's germline CDR1 is SNHLY and CDR2 FYNNEI. The CDR3 spans 12 residues. V shed 6 bases and J 7 bases; nucleotides not matched to a gene: 3. The CDR3 protein is CASSIQGQPQHF. In DNA, the CDR3 is TGTGCCAGCAGCATACAGGGGCAGCCCCAGCATTTT.

This clone appeared once. The V call is TRBV2, the J call TRBJ1-2; tentative D call: TRBD1 (5 bases). In germline, CDR1 is SNHLY, CDR2 FYNNEI. V shed 8 bases and J shed 2 bases, with 18 bases lying between them. There are 15 residues in the CDR3. The CDR3 here is CASRTTGYRNYGYTF. CDR3 bases: TGTGCCAGCCGCACTACAGGCTACCGAAACTATGGCTACACCTTC.

The chain combines TRBV5-4 with TRBJ2-7; 8 bases line up with TRBD1. The trim removed 3 bases at V and 2 bases at J, leaving 7 bases unmatched. CDR3 size: 15 residues. Looked up from germline, CDR1 is SGHNT and CDR2 is YYREEE (reference sequence). The CDR3 DNA reads TGTGCCAGCAGCTCTCCCAGGGGGCAGGCCTACGAGCAGTACTTC. It encodes CASSSPRGQAYEQYF.